These 25 T cell receptor beta chains were sequenced from one sample in a study of cytomegalovirus exposure and HLA in healthy donors. Primers: 60 Vbeta forward and 13 Jbeta reverse. The method was immunoSEQ multiplex PCR; TCRdb's version includes in-frame clones alone and lacks a portion of them. The sample has about 300,000 clones; just over 85% are singletons. Sequencing was performed on PBMCs. Receptors originate from a man aged 40-50 years in good health and CMV-seropositive.

The chain combines TRBV5-1 with TRBJ2-3; TRBD2 matches at 10 bases. CDR1 and CDR2 (germline): SGHRS, YFSETQ. This CDR3 spans 16 amino acids. With V trimmed by 4 bases and J by 2 bases, 7 bases remained unmatched. The CDR3 protein is CASSGPSGGFTDTQYF. The CDR3 coding sequence is TGCGCCAGCAGCGGACCTAGCGGGGGATTCACAGATACGCAGTATTTT.

The chain employs TRBV27 and TRBJ2-1, with D tentatively TRBD1 (6 bases). The germline V gene has CDR1 MNHEY and CDR2 SMNVEV (reference sequence). CDR3 length: 16 amino acids. The V end was cut by 7 bases, the J end by 2 bases, with 18 bases between. CDR3 amino acids: CASIVGGDKPYNEQFF. The CDR3 DNA follows: TGTGCCAGCATCGTGGGTGGGGACAAACCCTACAATGAGCAGTTCTTC.

This clone was seen only a few times. This sequence joins TRBV28 and TRBJ1-4, with 10 nucleotides matching TRBD1. With 6 bases clipped from V and 7 bases from J, the junction kept 8 bases outside the gene matches. Per the germline V gene, CDR1 is MDHEN and CDR2 is SYDVKM. The CDR3 length is 15 residues. CDR3 protein: CASRSTGGRREKLFF. The CDR3 DNA follows: TGTGCCAGCAGGTCGACAGGGGGCCGCCGTGAAAAACTGTTTTTT.

The chain couples TRBV10-2 to TRBJ2-3; perhaps TRBD1 as D (6 bases). This CDR3 contains 15 residues. The ends were cut back, 6 bases at V and 5 bases at J, with 18 bases in the middle. Germline CDR1 and CDR2: WSHSY and SAAADI. CDR3 sequence: CASRVRGRLRDTQYF. In nucleotides, the CDR3 is TGCGCCAGCAGGGTCAGGGGTCGTTTAAGAGATACGCAGTATTTT.

V and J are TRBV27 and TRBJ2-5, with 10 positions matching TRBD2. CDR1 MNHEY and CDR2 SMNVEV come from the germline V gene (reference sequence). V trimming: 0 bases; J trimming: 5 bases; junction bases outside the gene matches: 9. This CDR3 region has 17 residues. The CDR3 DNA reads as TGTGCCAGCAGTTTATCGGCCAGCGGGAGGGCCGGGGAGACCCAGTACTTC. Protein sequence: CASSLSASGRAGETQYF.

The J gene is TRBJ1-4, the V gene TRBV9; weak D call: TRBD1 (5 bases). Germline values: CDR1 SGDLS, CDR2 YYNGEE. V lost 6 bases and J lost 7, with 19 bases in between. The CDR3 is made up of 15 amino acids. CDR3 sequence: CASTASRGILEKLFF. In DNA form, the CDR3 reads TGTGCCAGCACCGCGTCTCGGGGGATTCTTGAAAAACTGTTTTTT.

This chain uses TRBV29-1 with TRBJ1-2; TRBD1 matches at 10 bases. The CDR3 sequence is 13 residues long. With 1 base clipped from V and 8 bases from J, the junction kept 4 bases outside the gene matches. CDR1 and CDR2 from the germline V gene are SQVTM and ANQGSEA. CDR3 DNA sequence: TGCAGCGTTGAAGGACAGGGGGCTGAGGGCTACACCTTC. Residues: CSVEGQGAEGYTF.

The chain uses TRBV7-9 and TRBJ2-5; D uncertain. The CDR3 is made up of 12 amino acids. Trimming took off 4 bases at V and 10 bases at J, with 13 bases between the two ends. The germline gives CDR1 SEHNR, CDR2 FQNEAQ (reference sequence). In DNA, the CDR3 is TGTGCCAGCAGCTCAGACTGGCGAGTCCAGTACTTC. Translating it yields CASSSDWRVQYF.

The chain carries TRBV2 and TRBJ1-4, with 7 bases fitting TRBD1. The CDR3 is 14 residues long. V shed 5 bases and J 5 bases; nucleotides not matched to a gene: 5. Germline values: CDR1 SNHLY, CDR2 FYNNEI. The CDR3 sequence: CASSWTGPNEKLFF. DNA of the CDR3: TGTGCCAGCAGTTGGACAGGACCAAATGAAAAACTGTTTTTT.

V is TRBV4-1 and J is TRBJ2-1; 8 bases are shared with TRBD2. V was clipped by 4 bases and J by 3 bases; unmatched bases: 5. The CDR3 loop spans 15 amino acids. The germline CDR1 and CDR2 sequences are MGHRA and YSYEKL. The DNA of the CDR3 is TGCGCCAGCAGCCCGGGGGGGGAGGGCTACAATGAGCAGTTCTTC. Translation: CASSPGGEGYNEQFF.

The chain is built from TRBV20-1 and TRBJ2-7; the match to TRBD1 covers 8 bases. This CDR3 comprises 11 residues. CDR1 and CDR2 (germline): DFQATT, SNEGSKA (reference sequence). This CDR3 is CSSDRGYEQYF. CDR3 nucleotide sequence: TGCAGCTCAGACAGGGGATACGAGCAGTACTTC.

The rearrangement joins TRBV5-4 to TRBJ2-2; D unclear. Germline V gene lookup returns CDR1 SGHNT and CDR2 YYREEE (reference sequence). The CDR3 covers 15 residues. The V and J ends lost 2 bases and 1 base respectively, with 9 bases between them. This chain's CDR3 is CASSFNSGNTGELFF. The CDR3 nucleotides read TGTGCCAGCAGCTTTAATTCAGGGAACACCGGGGAGCTGTTTTTT.

This clone was detected once. The rearrangement uses TRBV28 and TRBJ1-5; maybe TRBD1 (6 bases). CDR3 length equals 17 residues. Trimming took 6 bases from V and 5 from J, leaving 23 bases between them. Germline V gene sequence: CDR1 MDHEN, CDR2 SYDVKM. CDR3 coding DNA: TGTGCCAGCAGCCCCCAACACCAGACAGGAGGTTATCAGCCCCAGCATTTT. Its protein is CASSPQHQTGGYQPQHF.

CDR3 residues: CAWWDREMNTEAFF. CDR3 sequence (DNA): TGTGCCTGGTGGGACAGAGAAATGAACACTGAAGCTTTCTTT. The chain couples TRBV30 to TRBJ1-1; 7 bases match TRBD1. Unmatched junction bases numbered 6, after V lost 5 bases and J lost 0 bases. The CDR3 loop spans 14 amino acids. Germline V gene sequence: CDR1 GTSNPN, CDR2 SVGIG (reference sequence).

This clone occurred a few times. The gene calls are TRBV5-1 and TRBJ1-2; 7 bases agree with TRBD1. The germline V gene encodes CDR1 SGHRS and CDR2 YFSETQ. CDR3 size: 14 residues. Germline trimming cut 4 bases from V and 2 bases from J; bases unmatched to any gene: 5. The CDR3 protein is CASSMGTANYGYTF. Written as DNA, the CDR3 is TGCGCCAGCAGCATGGGGACAGCAAACTATGGCTACACCTTC. The entire variable domain, with the rest obtained from reference TRBV5-1 and TRBJ1-2, is as follows: KAGVTQTPRYLIKTRGQQVTLSCSPISGHRSVSWYQQTPGQGLQFLFEYFSETQRNKGNFPGRFSGRQFSNSRSEMNVSTLELGDSALYLCASSMGTANYGYTFGSGTRLTVV.

The rearrangement joins TRBV11-1 to TRBJ2-1; 13 bases are shared with TRBD2. The germline gives CDR1 SGHAT, CDR2 FQDESV (reference sequence). The junction had 12 bases not matched to a gene; V was cut back by 5 bases and J by 8 bases. The CDR3 has 17 residues. CDR3: CASSQTSGRTGGDEQFF. CDR3 DNA sequence: TGTGCCAGCAGCCAGACTAGCGGGAGGACCGGTGGCGATGAGCAGTTCTTC.

J is TRBJ1-5 and V is TRBV6-1, with D maybe TRBD1 (6 bases). CDR1 and CDR2 from the germline V gene are MNHNS and SASEGT. V was pared by 3 bases and J by 8 bases, with 14 bases between. There are 14 residues in the CDR3. CDR3: CASSDRRGEKPQHF. CDR3 sequence (DNA): TGTGCCAGCAGTGATCGCAGGGGCGAGAAGCCCCAGCATTTT.

V usage is TRBV7-9 and J usage is TRBJ1-1, with D perhaps TRBD1 (6 bases). The CDR3 spans 15 residues. Germline-derived CDR1 and CDR2 are SEHNR and FQNEAQ (reference sequence). With 3 bases removed from V and 0 bases from J, the gap between germline ends came to 11 bases. This CDR3 is CASSFRQAMNTEAFF. In nucleotides, the CDR3 is TGTGCCAGCAGCTTTAGACAGGCCATGAACACTGAAGCTTTCTTT.

This chain links TRBV19 with TRBJ1-1; D uncertain. V was pared by 1 base and J by 0 bases, with 9 bases between. Per the germline V gene, CDR1 is LNHDA and CDR2 is SQIVND (reference sequence). This CDR3 region has 15 residues. CDR3 coding DNA: TGTGCCAGTAGTATAGGAGGCGGCATGAACACTGAAGCTTTCTTT. This codes for CASSIGGGMNTEAFF.

The chain joins TRBV6-5 to TRBJ2-1; D may be TRBD2 (5 bases). The length of the CDR3 is 16 residues. CDR1 and CDR2 (germline): MNHEY, SVGAGI. The V end lost 0 bases, the J end lost 0 bases, and 9 bases lay between the germline ends. CDR3 loop: CASSYSAGSSYNEQFF. Here the CDR3 DNA reads TGTGCCAGCAGTTACTCCGCGGGTAGCTCCTACAATGAGCAGTTCTTC.

The chain is built from TRBV9 and TRBJ2-5, with 7 bases aligning to TRBD2. In germline, CDR1 is SGDLS, CDR2 YYNGEE. Trimming took 1 base from V and 5 from J; bases not matched to a gene: 5. CDR3 length: 14 amino acids. CDR3 sequence reads: CASSVSSGRETQYF. The CDR3 DNA reads as TGTGCCAGCAGCGTATCTAGCGGAAGGGAGACCCAGTACTTC.

The chain recombines TRBV18 with TRBJ2-3, with 10 bases identical to TRBD2. After removal of 3 bases from V and 1 base from J, the junction contained 4 bases not matched to a gene. Germline V lookup: CDR1 KGHSH, CDR2 LQKENI. The CDR3 runs 16 residues. The DNA of the CDR3 is TGTGCCAGCTCACCCCTGGGGACTAGCGGCACAGATACGCAGTATTTT. Translating gives CASSPLGTSGTDTQYF.

This clone occurred a few times. Other DNA variants within this sample encode the same CDR3. The chain links TRBV10-3 to TRBJ2-7; 10 bases agree with TRBD2. V lost 4 bases, J lost 0 bases, and 0 bases stayed unmatched. This CDR3 has 14 residues. Looked up from germline, CDR1 is ENHRY and CDR2 is SYGVKD. CDR3 coding DNA: TGTGCCATCAGTGGGACTAGCGGCTCCTACGAGCAGTACTTC. Amino acids: CAISGTSGSYEQYF.

V is TRBV19 and J is TRBJ1-5; TRBD1 agrees at 7 bases. V trimming: 4 bases; J trimming: 3 bases; junction bases outside the gene matches: 6. The CDR3 contains 15 residues. Germline lookup yields CDR1 LNHDA and CDR2 SQIVND (reference sequence). The CDR3 coding sequence is TGTGCCAGTAGTAGCCGACAGGGCCCCAATCAGCCCCAGCATTTT. It is translated as CASSSRQGPNQPQHF.

This clone was observed a handful of times. This rearrangement joins TRBV4-2 to TRBJ1-1; TRBD1 matches at 7 bases. V lost 4 bases to trimming and J lost 1 base; unmatched junction nucleotides: 6. The germline V gene encodes CDR1 LGHNA and CDR2 YNFKEQ. CDR3 length: 15 residues. The CDR3 nucleotides read TGTGCCAGCAGCCGGCCACAGGGGTCGAACACTGAAGCTTTCTTT. It specifies CASSRPQGSNTEAFF.